The following is a T cell receptor beta chain sequence with its context. Its antigen remains unidentified. The data were produced by immunoSEQ multiplex PCR, yet TCRdb's version contains in-frame clones alone and is incomplete. The sample has about 70,000 clones, 88% seen once. The ends were cut back, 1 base at V and 6 bases at J, with 7 bases in the middle. The CDR3 extends over 13 amino acids. Germline V gives CDR1 LGHDT, CDR2 YNNKEL (reference sequence). This record comes from a study of T cell responses to AZD1222 COVID-19 vaccine. Findings and limits, study-wide: In the spike-specific TCR repertoire, nearly half reportedly target unmutated variant regions. Spike-wide vaccine-associated CD4 TCRs dominated at 160-218 and 743-854. Rises in breadth and depth of Spike-specific TCRs came after two AZD1222 doses.

The V gene is TRBV3-1 (or the pseudogene TRBV3-2), the J gene TRBJ1-3, with a tentative D call TRBD1 (6 bases). The sample was peripheral blood, taken 28 days after the second dose of the MenACWY control vaccine. This clonotype was obtained from an adult who received the MenACWY meningococcal vaccine as a control. The CDR3 coding sequence is TGTGCCAGCAGCCAAGGGGGGCAAAACACCATATATTTT. Protein: CASSQGGQNTIYF.